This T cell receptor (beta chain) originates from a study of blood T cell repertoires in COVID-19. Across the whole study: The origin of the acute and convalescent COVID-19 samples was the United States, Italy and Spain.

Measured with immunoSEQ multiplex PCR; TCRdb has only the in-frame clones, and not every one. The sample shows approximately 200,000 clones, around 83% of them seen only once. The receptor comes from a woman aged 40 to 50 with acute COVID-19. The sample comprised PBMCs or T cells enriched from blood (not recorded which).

The CDR3 reads CASSLDGPKTYGYTF. The CDR3 DNA reads as TGTGCCAGCAGCTTGGATGGCCCCAAAACCTATGGCTACACCTTC. The V gene is TRBV5-4, the J gene TRBJ1-2; no firm D call. Trimming took 0 bases from V and 4 from J, leaving 13 bases between them. This CDR3 contains 15 residues. Germline CDR1 SGHNT, CDR2 YYREEE (reference sequence).